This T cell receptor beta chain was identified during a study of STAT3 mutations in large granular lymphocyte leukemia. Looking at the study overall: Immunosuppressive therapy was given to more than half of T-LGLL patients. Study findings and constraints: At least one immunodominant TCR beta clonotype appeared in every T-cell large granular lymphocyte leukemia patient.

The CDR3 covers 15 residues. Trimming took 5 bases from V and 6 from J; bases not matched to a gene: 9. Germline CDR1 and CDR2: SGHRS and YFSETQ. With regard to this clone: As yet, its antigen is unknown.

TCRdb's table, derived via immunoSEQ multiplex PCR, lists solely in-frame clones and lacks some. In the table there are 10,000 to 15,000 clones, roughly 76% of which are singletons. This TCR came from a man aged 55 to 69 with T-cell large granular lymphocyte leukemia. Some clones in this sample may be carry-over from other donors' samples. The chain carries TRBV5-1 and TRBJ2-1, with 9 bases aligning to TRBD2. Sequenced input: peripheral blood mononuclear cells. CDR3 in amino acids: CASSPIAGVANEQFF. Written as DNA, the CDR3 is TGCGCCAGCAGTCCGATAGCGGGAGTCGCCAATGAGCAGTTCTTC.